This TCR beta chain was found in a study of T cells in Graves' hyperthyroidism and ophthalmopathy. Comments on this clonotype: This may come from a read error, since a much larger clone is one base off. The conserved closing phenylalanine or tryptophan is absent in this CDR3, likely reflecting a read error.

Using RNA transcripts as the source, TCR beta CDR3 regions were amplified. Using the HTBI primer set, a first-round RT-PCR was run on the TCR CDR3. TCRdb reanalysed the multiplex PCR reads using MiXCR and keeps one entry per CDR3 protein. Counted here are nearly 600,000 distinct CDR3 sequences, 11% to 15% occurring once; the ten biggest clones make up roughly 6.9%. Germline V gives CDR1 DFQATT, CDR2 SNEGSKA (reference sequence). With 3 bases clipped from V and 5 bases from J, the junction kept 5 bases outside the gene matches. The CDR3 length is 13 residues. The sequenced sample consisted of blood. This clonotype originated in a woman aged 18-30 years with Graves' ophthalmopathy. The chain links TRBV20-1 to TRBJ1-1, with TRBD1 matching over 8 bases. CDR3 sequence: CSASRTGSTEAFL. The CDR3 DNA sequence: TGCAGTGCTAGCAGGACAGGGAGTACTGAAGCTTTCCTT.